Following are 28 T cell receptor beta chains from one sample sequenced in a study of monozygotic twins with inflammatory bowel disease. TCRdb reprocessed the 5' RACE reads and keeps a single row for each CDR3 protein, giving no DNA. This sample's table has a few hundred thousand distinct CDR3 sequences. Sequenced sample: blood. The source is a human donor with ulcerative colitis or Crohn's disease, or a healthy co-twin of an affected twin (not recorded which).

The chain links TRBV11-2 to TRBJ1-1; absent DNA, TCRdb's TRBD1 call cannot be checked. CDR3 length: 16 amino acids. Germline assignment: CDR1 SGHAT and CDR2 FQNNGV. CDR3: CASSLSGQGRGTEAFF.

V usage is TRBV18 and J usage is TRBJ1-5; TCRdb's D call of TRBD1 is untestable without DNA. CDR1 and CDR2 (germline): KGHSH, LQKENI. This CDR3 has 15 amino acids. The CDR3 is CASSPYGQMNQPQHF.

This rearrangement joins TRBV7-9 to TRBJ1-1; lacking DNA, the TRBD1 call made by TCRdb goes unchecked. CDR1 is SEHNR, CDR2 FQNEAQ, per germline (reference sequence). The CDR3 sequence is 14 residues long. CDR3: CASSQGQRNTEAFF.

CDR3 region: CASTDINRNTIYF. J is TRBJ1-3 and V is TRBV6-1. The CDR3 is 13 amino acids. The germline CDR1 and CDR2 sequences are MNHNS and SASEGT.

The rearrangement links TRBV27 to TRBJ2-5. The CDR3 loop spans 13 amino acids. Germline V CDR1 and CDR2: MNHEY, SMNVEV (reference sequence). The CDR3: CARSFGKQETQYF.

This chain links TRBV12-3 or TRBV12-4 with TRBJ2-3. The CDR3 contains 12 residues. CDR3 amino acids: CASSLMLDTQYF.

The chain couples TRBV5-1 to TRBJ1-4; TCRdb's D call, TRBD1, is unchecked because there is no DNA. Germline V gene sequence: CDR1 SGHRS, CDR2 YFSETQ. This CDR3 is 18 amino acids long. The CDR3 protein is CASSPLGTGDRRGEKLFF.

The chain uses TRBV28 and TRBJ2-5; without DNA, the TCRdb call of TRBD1 cannot be checked. The CDR3 covers 14 residues. The germline gives CDR1 MDHEN, CDR2 SYDVKM. CDR3 loop: CASFQTGGTETQYF.

The chain has TRBV11-2 and TRBJ2-7. This CDR3 is built from 15 residues. CDR1 and CDR2 (germline): SGHAT, FQNNGV. CDR3 region: CASSLDPAGTYEQYF.

V is TRBV20-1 and J is TRBJ2-7; TCRdb's assignment of TRBD1 cannot be checked, as there is no DNA. Per the germline V gene, CDR1 is DFQATT and CDR2 is SNEGSKA (reference sequence). The CDR3 is 15 amino acids. The CDR3 sequence is CSARDGTGSTYEQYF.

The rearrangement joins TRBV15 to TRBJ2-1; with no DNA, the TCRdb D assignment of TRBD1 cannot be verified. The V gene's germline CDR1 is LNHNV and CDR2 YYDKDF (reference sequence). This CDR3 has 12 residues. The CDR3 spells CATSPSGQNRFF.

This chain uses TRBV3-1 with TRBJ2-5; checking the TCRdb D call of TRBD2 is not possible without DNA. The germline V gene encodes CDR1 LGHDT and CDR2 YNNKEL (reference sequence). The CDR3 is 14 residues long. This CDR3 reads CASSELEGRETQYF.

The J gene is TRBJ1-4, the V gene TRBV4-2. This CDR3 comprises 15 residues. Germline assignment: CDR1 LGHNA and CDR2 YNFKEQ. CDR3 region: CASSPVTATNEKLFF.

The chain recombines TRBV12-3 or TRBV12-4 with TRBJ2-7; without DNA, the TCRdb call of TRBD2 cannot be checked. CDR3 length: 17 amino acids. The CDR3 protein is CASSFLRSGQGVDEQYF.

The chain combines TRBV12-3 or TRBV12-4 with TRBJ2-7; no DNA is available, so the TRBD1 call from TCRdb remains unchecked. The CDR3 runs to 16 residues. CDR3 region: CASSLGSGAPSYEQYF.

The chain joins TRBV29-1 to TRBJ2-2. The germline CDR1 and CDR2 sequences are SQVTM and ANQGSEA. The CDR3 is 13 residues long. The CDR3 region is CSYSEMLTGELFF.

The chain recombines TRBV12-3 or TRBV12-4 with TRBJ2-3; the D call from TCRdb, TRBD2, cannot be confirmed without DNA. The CDR3 sequence is 16 residues long. The CDR3 sequence is CASSSRTSGSTDTQYF.

The chain recombines TRBV7-3 with TRBJ2-1. The germline CDR1 and CDR2 sequences are SGHTA and FQGTGA. The CDR3 has 14 amino acids. The CDR3 sequence: CASSLIPHANEQFF.

The chain's CDR3 is CASGPPGQGSYEQYF. The rearrangement links TRBV5-1 to TRBJ2-7; no DNA is available, so the TRBD1 call from TCRdb remains unchecked. The germline CDR1 and CDR2 sequences are SGHRS and YFSETQ. The CDR3 is made up of 15 amino acids.

The V call is TRBV5-4, the J call TRBJ2-5. CDR1 is SGHNT, CDR2 YYREEE, per germline (reference sequence). The CDR3 is 14 residues long. The CDR3: CASSSATDQETQYF.

The CDR3 loop reads CSASGGGHYNEQFF. J is TRBJ2-1 and V is TRBV20-1; the D gene TCRdb calls, TRBD1, cannot be checked with no DNA. Per the germline V gene, CDR1 is DFQATT and CDR2 is SNEGSKA (reference sequence). The CDR3 has 14 amino acids.

V usage is TRBV7-9 and J usage is TRBJ2-1. This CDR3 has 15 residues. From germline, CDR1 is SEHNR and CDR2 FQNEAQ (reference sequence). CDR3 sequence: CASSPYMSSYNEQFF.

The CDR3 protein is CASSSSPMNQETQYF. V usage is TRBV4-2 and J usage is TRBJ2-5; with no DNA, the TCRdb D assignment of TRBD2 cannot be verified. CDR1 LGHNA and CDR2 YNFKEQ come from the germline V gene. This CDR3 region has 15 residues.

This chain joins TRBV2 and TRBJ1-5. This CDR3 has 14 amino acids. Germline CDR1 is SNHLY and CDR2 is FYNNEI. CDR3 residues: CASTPDGPNQPQHF.

V gene TRBV4-1 combines with J gene TRBJ2-7. Germline CDR1 is MGHRA and CDR2 is YSYEKL. The CDR3 runs 14 residues. CDR3 in amino acids: CASSQLDGPYEQYF.

The rearrangement links TRBV4-1 to TRBJ1-4; TCRdb's assignment of TRBD1 cannot be checked, as there is no DNA. This CDR3 is built from 19 residues. Per the germline V gene, CDR1 is MGHRA and CDR2 is YSYEKL. CDR3 amino acids: CASSTRQGALSSTNEKLFF.

This chain joins TRBV19 and TRBJ2-7; lacking DNA, the TRBD1 call made by TCRdb goes unchecked. CDR3 size: 13 residues. The germline CDR1 and CDR2 sequences are LNHDA and SQIVND (reference sequence). The CDR3: CASSIDRDYEQYF.

The V call is TRBV5-1, the J call TRBJ1-2; the TRBD1 assignment by TCRdb is unverifiable without DNA. The germline CDR1 and CDR2 sequences are SGHRS and YFSETQ. This CDR3 comprises 15 residues. Here the CDR3 reads CASSSPTATTYGYTF.